Each of the 9 T cell receptor beta chains below was sequenced from the same sample in a study of control samples from healthy donors and cancer patients. Clones were read by immunoSEQ multiplex PCR, and TCRdb kept only the in-frame ones, dropping some. The repertoire holds some 120,000 clones, 80% to 90% seen once, with around 9% in the top ten. Sequencing input: blood. Receptors originate from a middle-aged man in good health.

V is TRBV11-3 and J is TRBJ2-5; TRBD2 might be the D (6 bases). Germline CDR1 is SGHNT and CDR2 is YENEEA. The CDR3 has 16 residues. The V end lost 4 bases, the J end lost 4 bases, and 19 bases lay between the germline ends. The CDR3 sequence: CASSSPQAGRRETQYF. The DNA of the CDR3 is TGTGCCAGCAGCTCCCCCCAAGCGGGTAGGAGAGAGACCCAGTACTTC. The whole variable domain, remainder taken from reference TRBV11-3 and TRBJ2-5, is EAGVVQSPRYKIIEKKQPVAFWCNPISGHNTLYWYLQNLGQGPELLIRYENEEAVDDSQLPKDRFSAERLKGVDSTLKIQPAELGDSAVYLCASSSPQAGRRETQYFGPGTRLLVL.

The rearrangement uses TRBV4-3 and TRBJ1-2; 8 bases are a match to TRBD1. V trimming: 0 bases; J trimming: 5 bases; junction bases outside the gene matches: 8. The germline V gene encodes CDR1 LGHNA and CDR2 YSLEER. The CDR3 contains 16 residues. This chain's CDR3 is CASSQDPPGGGYGYTF. In DNA, the CDR3 is TGCGCCAGCAGCCAAGATCCTCCAGGGGGCGGGTATGGCTACACCTTC.

A single count supports this clone. V is TRBV3-1 (or the pseudogene TRBV3-2) and J is TRBJ2-5; tentative D call: TRBD2 (6 bases). V shed 0 bases and J shed 7 bases, with 9 bases lying between them. The CDR3 is made up of 13 amino acids. Looked up from germline, CDR1 is LGHDT and CDR2 is YNNKEL (reference sequence). The CDR3 loop is CASSQDTSTTQYF. The CDR3 DNA reads as TGTGCCAGCAGCCAAGATACTAGCACGACCCAGTACTTC.

The rearrangement uses TRBV7-2 and TRBJ2-3, with 13 bases aligning to TRBD2. This CDR3 spans 15 amino acids. The germline V gene encodes CDR1 SGHTA and CDR2 FQGNSA. With 5 bases clipped from V and 6 bases from J, the junction kept 5 bases outside the gene matches. The CDR3 region has the DNA TGTGCCAGCAGCCCGCGGACTAGCGGGGGTGATACGCAGTATTTT. This gives the protein CASSPRTSGGDTQYF.

The chain links TRBV6-5 to TRBJ2-2, with 8 bases that match TRBD2. This CDR3 is 16 amino acids long. V shed 4 bases and J 5 bases; nucleotides not matched to a gene: 9. The V gene's germline CDR1 is MNHEY and CDR2 SVGAGI. The DNA for the CDR3 is TGTGCCAGCAGTTCAATCGGGGGGGCTGAGACCGGGGAGCTGTTTTTT. This gives the protein CASSSIGGAETGELFF.

This clone appeared a few times. This chain connects TRBV5-1 to TRBJ1-2; D uncertain. The length of the CDR3 is 14 residues. Germline CDR1 SGHRS, CDR2 YFSETQ. Trimming cost V 3 bases and J 2 bases, with 11 bases left between them. Here the CDR3 DNA reads TGCGCCAGCAGCTCTATAGGAGGGAACTATGGCTACACCTTC. Translated, it gives CASSSIGGNYGYTF. The full variable domain, rest sourced from reference TRBV5-1 and TRBJ1-2, is KAGVTQTPRYLIKTRGQQVTLSCSPISGHRSVSWYQQTPGQGLQFLFEYFSETQRNKGNFPGRFSGRQFSNSRSEMNVSTLELGDSALYLCASSSIGGNYGYTFGSGTRLTVV.

This clone was observed a single time. The chain links TRBV9 to TRBJ2-3; TRBD2 agrees at 9 bases. CDR3 size: 16 residues. Germline-derived CDR1 and CDR2 are SGDLS and YYNGEE. Losses at the gene ends were 4 bases for V and 6 bases for J; bases not matched to a gene: 12. CDR3 residues: CASSPHETSGGDTQYF. Written as DNA, the CDR3 is TGTGCCAGCAGCCCCCACGAGACTAGCGGTGGGGATACGCAGTATTTT.

The chain combines TRBV4-2 with TRBJ2-5; TRBD2 agrees at 8 bases. Germline values: CDR1 LGHNA, CDR2 YNFKEQ. V trimming: 4 bases; J trimming: 1 base; junction bases outside the gene matches: 8. The CDR3 length is 16 residues. CDR3 loop: CASSPHQTSAQETQYF. The DNA of the CDR3 is TGTGCCAGCAGCCCCCACCAGACTAGCGCCCAAGAGACCCAGTACTTC.

This chain joins TRBV2 and TRBJ2-2, with D possibly being TRBD1 (8 bases). Trimming cost V 6 bases and J 5 bases, with 13 bases left between them. Germline assignment: CDR1 SNHLY and CDR2 FYNNEI. CDR3 length: 14 residues. The CDR3 spells CASREQGGTGELFF. Here the CDR3 DNA reads TGTGCCAGCAGAGAACAGGGGGGGACCGGGGAGCTGTTTTTT.